This record concerns one TCR beta chain sequence. This table comes from immunoSEQ multiplex PCR, and its TCRdb copy is limited to in-frame clones, with some not included. The sample contains tens of thousands of clones, roughly 87% of which appear only once. These data are taken from a study of blood T cell repertoires in COVID-19. Study in general: Acute-phase and convalescent COVID-19 samples originated in the United States, Italy and Spain. PBMCs, B-cell-depleted T cells, or T cells were the source of the cDNA or gDNA that made up the material.

The receptor's source is a woman aged 50 to 65 with acute or convalescent COVID-19. Sequenced: peripheral blood.

DNA for the CDR3: TGTGCCAGCAGCTTGGCGGCCGGGACAGGGGGCGCGTCAGGAGGGACCCAGTACTTC. This translates into CASSLAAGTGGASGGTQYF. The gene calls are TRBV5-6 and TRBJ2-5, with TRBD1 matching 12 bases. J gave up 7 bases and V 0 bases, and 16 bases lay outside the gene matches. CDR3 length: 19 residues. The V gene's germline CDR1 is SGHDT and CDR2 YYEEEE.